The 10 T cell receptor beta chains reported below all come from one sample, sequenced in a study of blood T cells in healthy people across ages. A sample-barcoded 5' primer and a J-beta primer mix were used in a second PCR of roughly 6 to 11 cycles. TCRdb re-called the 5' RACE reads through MiXCR, storing one row per CDR3 protein. The sample holds some 920,000 distinct CDR3 sequences, roughly 47% seen once. The material sequenced was blood. The receptors stem from a woman aged 55-69 years in good health.

The chain employs TRBV6-5 and TRBJ2-1; 12 bases line up with TRBD2. The CDR3 has 17 amino acids. Germline V gene data show CDR1 as MNHEY and CDR2 as SVGAGI. V lost 3 bases, J lost 8 bases, and 11 bases stayed unmatched. CDR3 loop: CASSYSMTSGRPYEQFF. Here the CDR3 DNA reads TGTGCCAGCAGTTATTCGATGACTAGCGGGAGACCTTATGAGCAGTTCTTC.

The V gene is TRBV20-1, the J gene TRBJ2-7; D gene ambiguous. The CDR3 totals 13 residues. Germline lookup yields CDR1 DFQATT and CDR2 SNEGSKA (reference sequence). V gave up 3 bases and J gave up 7 bases, with 16 bases separating them. The chain's CDR3 is CSARPTQLREQYF. CDR3 sequence (DNA): TGCAGTGCTAGGCCGACGCAACTTCGGGAGCAGTACTTC.

The V gene is TRBV12-3 or TRBV12-4, the J gene TRBJ2-1; D might be TRBD1 or TRBD2, each matching 6 bases. The CDR3 is made up of 16 amino acids. Between the trimmed V and J ends, which lost 6 bases and 3 bases, there was a span of 18 bases. CDR3: CASSPRRGGLYNEQFF. The CDR3 nucleotides read TGTGCCAGCAGCCCCCGGAGAGGGGGACTCTACAATGAGCAGTTCTTC.

V usage is TRBV9 and J usage is TRBJ2-1; 10 bases are shared with TRBD2. The germline gives CDR1 SGDLS, CDR2 YYNGEE. J lost 0 bases, V lost 0 bases, and 12 bases had no gene match. The CDR3 spans 20 residues. The CDR3 nucleotides read TGTGCCAGCAGCGTAGTGACCGGGACTAGCGCAATTGGCTCCTACAATGAGCAGTTCTTC. Amino acids: CASSVVTGTSAIGSYNEQFF.

J is TRBJ2-7 and V is TRBV7-8, with TRBD2 matching 10 bases. Trimming cost V 5 bases and J 1 base; bases outside gene matches: 8. The CDR3 is 16 amino acids. Looked up from germline, CDR1 is SGHVS and CDR2 is FQNEAQ. CDR3 amino acids: CASSPTGLASSYEQYF. In DNA, the CDR3 is TGTGCCAGCAGCCCTACGGGACTAGCGAGTTCCTACGAGCAGTACTTC.

This chain uses TRBV18 with TRBJ1-6, with TRBD1 identical over 7 bases. CDR1 is KGHSH, CDR2 LQKENI, per germline. The CDR3 length is 16 residues. Trimming at V came to 3 bases and at J to 7 bases, leaving 9 bases not matched to a gene. Here the CDR3 reads CASSPDRSAGNSPLHF. The CDR3, as DNA: TGTGCCAGCTCACCGGACAGGAGCGCAGGGAATTCACCCCTCCACTTT. Variable domain in full (rest from reference TRBV18 and TRBJ1-6): NAGVMQNPRHLVRRRGQEARLRCSPMKGHSHVYWYRQLPEEGLKFMVYLQKENIIDESGMPKERFSAEFPKEGPSILRIQQVVRGDSAAYFCASSPDRSAGNSPLHFGNGTRLTVT.

The rearrangement links TRBV11-2 to TRBJ1-1; D perhaps matches TRBD1 (6 bases). The CDR3 consists of 14 residues. V was pared by 1 base and J by 5 bases, with 11 bases between. Germline CDR1 and CDR2: SGHAT and FQNNGV. CDR3 DNA: TGTGCCAGCAGCTTAGGCAGGGGAGATACTGAAGCTTTCTTT. Translated, it gives CASSLGRGDTEAFF.

Concerning this clonotype: Germline and junction disagree at one end, which may indicate a read error. The chain couples TRBV5-1 to TRBJ2-1, with TRBD2 matching over 8 bases. Germline lookup yields CDR1 SGHRS and CDR2 YFSETQ. This CDR3 is built from 14 residues. CDR3 DNA: TGCGCCCGCAGCTTGGGCAGCGGGGGCAATGAGCAGTTCTTC. Translated: CARSLGSGGNEQFF.

This chain connects TRBV20-1 to TRBJ2-5; 8 positions agree with TRBD2. The CDR3 has 12 residues. CDR1 DFQATT and CDR2 SNEGSKA come from the germline V gene (reference sequence). The V segment lost 5 bases and the J segment 7 bases; nucleotides outside the gene matches: 6. The CDR3, as DNA: TGCAGTGCTCTAGCGGGCGGGGGGACCCAGTACTTC. Translation: CSALAGGGTQYF.

In its sample, this clonotype was seen once. The V call is TRBV24-1, the J call TRBJ1-2; D is undetermined. The CDR3 sequence is 13 residues long. Trimming took 4 bases from V and 3 from J, leaving 8 bases between them. CDR1 is KGHDR, CDR2 SFDVKD, per germline. CDR3: CATSEADHYGYTF. DNA of the CDR3: TGTGCCACCAGTGAGGCGGATCACTATGGCTACACCTTC.